This TCR beta chain was captured by sequencing in a study of blood T cells in healthy people across ages. With a J-beta primer mix and a sample-barcoded 5' primer, a second PCR ran about 7 to 11 cycles. Each TCR beta cDNA got a 12-nucleotide random molecular identifier. Per-sample output comprised a minimum of 3 million paired-end reads containing CDR3. TCRdb ran MiXCR on the 5' RACE reads and lists one entry per CDR3 protein. The sample has about 1.4 million distinct CDR3 sequences, approximately 59% seen once; the top ten hold 5% to 7%. Points on this clonotype: The antigen is not known.

Study-level findings and limits: The diversity estimates, figures obtained from one million T cells, were considered underestimates. The lack of PBMC sorting stopped any conclusive naive versus antigen-experienced comparison.

Sequenced input: blood. The source is a young man in good health.

The DNA for the CDR3 is TGTGCCACTCGCTCCGGTCCGATCACTGAAGCTTTCTTT. It translates to CATRSGPITEAFF. The V and J genes are TRBV6-5 and TRBJ1-1; D is uncertain. V lost 10 bases, J lost 4 bases, and 16 bases lay in between. CDR3 length: 13 amino acids. CDR1 is MNHEY and CDR2 is SVGAGI in the germline V gene.